This is a list of T cell receptor beta chains from one sample in a study of shared clonotypes between healthy human individuals. Data came from immunoSEQ multiplex PCR; TCRdb stores just in-frame clones and leaves some out. The sample includes a few million clones, about 94% of them seen just once. Input material: naive CD8+ T cells from PBMCs. These receptors all come from a man aged 18 to 29 in good health. Some clones in this sample may be carry-over from other donors' samples. The CDR3 runs from the conserved cysteine through the conserved F or W. D genes are given only for firm matches. Expanded clones get a size class; other rows say once, few or many, or leave the size out.

D: .; J: TRBJ2-1; size: .; V: TRBV7-3; CDR3: CASSLRRGTYNEQFF; DNA: TGTGCCAGCAGCTTGAGACGGGGGACCTACAATGAGCAGTTCTTC
D: .; J: TRBJ1-1; size: .; V: TRBV6-6; CDR3: CASSYVRGSNTEAFF; DNA: TGTGCCAGCAGTTACGTACGGGGCTCGAACACTGAAGCTTTCTTT
D: .; J: TRBJ1-2; size: .; V: TRBV27; CDR3: CASRSPLGYTF; DNA: TGTGCCAGCCGATCCCCCCTCGGCTACACCTTC
D: .; J: TRBJ2-3; size: once; V: TRBV2; CDR3: CASSGEFEGTDTQYF; DNA: TGTGCCAGCAGTGGTGAGTTTGAGGGAACAGATACGCAGTATTTT
D: .; J: TRBJ2-7; size: .; V: TRBV7-6; CDR3: CASSLGQGGEQYF; DNA: TGTGCCAGCAGCTTAGGACAGGGAGGAGAGCAGTACTTC
D: .; J: TRBJ2-2; size: once; V: TRBV11-2; CDR3: CASSFWETGELFF; DNA: TGTGCCAGCAGCTTCTGGGAGACCGGGGAGCTGTTTTTT
D: .; J: TRBJ1-2; size: .; V: TRBV19; CDR3: CAAYARVGLDYGYTF; DNA: TGTGCCGCATACGCCCGGGTCGGTCTCGACTATGGCTACACCTTC
D: TRBD1; J: TRBJ2-7; size: .; V: TRBV4-1; CDR3: CASSQGTGNFEQYF; DNA: TGCGCCAGCAGCCAAGGGACAGGGAATTTCGAGCAGTACTTC
D: .; J: TRBJ1-1; size: .; V: TRBV11-2; CDR3: CASSITGTLNTEAFF; DNA: TGTGCCAGCAGCATTACCGGGACACTGAACACTGAAGCTTTCTTT
D: .; J: TRBJ2-7; size: .; V: TRBV6-6; CDR3: CASSYSSDLRSYEQYF; DNA: TGTGCCAGCAGTTACTCGTCGGATTTACGATCCTACGAGCAGTACTTC
D: TRBD2; J: TRBJ2-7; size: once; V: TRBV11-2; CDR3: CASSLVTRGVFEQYF; DNA: TGTGCCAGCAGCTTAGTTACGCGGGGGGTCTTCGAGCAGTACTTC
D: .; J: TRBJ2-5; size: once; V: TRBV5-1; CDR3: CASSLTAGVREETQYF; DNA: TGCGCCAGCAGCTTGACGGCAGGGGTAAGGGAAGAGACCCAGTACTTC